One TCR beta chain is described in this entry. Its target is not known. Measured with immunoSEQ multiplex PCR; TCRdb has only the in-frame clones, and not every one. This sample has around 400,000 clones; around nine tenths occur once, and the top ten carry under 2%. This entry comes from a study of Ad26.COV2.S vaccination and SARS-CoV-2 variants. General observations from the study: Substantial post-vaccination breadth of spike-specific CD8+ and CD4+ T cell responses was reported.

Described treatment: some 19 received Ad26.COV2.S at low or high dose, single or two shots; roughly five received placebo; per-sample allocation not given. Vaccine and placebo recipients were sampled on day 63 after the first injection. The administered vaccine (an Ad26 vector) expressed Wuhan-strain SARS-CoV-2 spike. This CDR3 spans 16 amino acids. Germline CDR1 and CDR2: MNHEY and SVGAGI. J gave up 0 bases and V 1 base, and 1 base lay outside the gene matches. This receptor was obtained from a person aged 18 to 65 who received the Ad26.COV2.S COVID-19 vaccine or a placebo. This specimen was peripheral blood, taken in a trial of Ad26.COV2.S vaccine versus placebo. V is TRBV6-5 and J is TRBJ2-3; 10 positions match TRBD2. Here the CDR3 DNA reads TGTGCCAGCAGTTACTGGACTAGCGGTAGCACAGATACGCAGTATTTT. This translates into CASSYWTSGSTDTQYF.